Below are 8 T cell receptor beta chains sequenced from a single sample in a study of cytomegalovirus exposure and HLA in healthy donors. The PCR was carried out with 60 Vbeta primers and 13 Jbeta primers. Measured with immunoSEQ multiplex PCR; TCRdb has only the in-frame clones, and not every one. Of more than 95,000 clones listed, 81% are singletons. The sequencing sample was made of PBMCs. The receptors shown here come from a man in his late teens or twenties in good health and CMV-seropositive.

This rearrangement joins TRBV9 to TRBJ2-1, with D uncertain. Trimming removed 4 bases from V and 0 bases from J, with 11 bases in between. Germline V gene sequence: CDR1 SGDLS, CDR2 YYNGEE. This CDR3 contains 15 residues. The CDR3 DNA reads as TGTGCCAGCAGCCCCCGGTTGAGCTCCTACAATGAGCAGTTCTTC. The encoded protein is CASSPRLSSYNEQFF.

The chain combines TRBV6-5 with TRBJ2-1; TRBD1 agrees at 7 bases. V lost 6 bases, J lost 4 bases, and 6 bases stayed unmatched. The CDR3 covers 14 residues. CDR1 is MNHEY, CDR2 SVGAGI, per germline. The CDR3 sequence is CASRLTGFYNEQFF. The CDR3 coding sequence is TGTGCCAGCAGACTGACAGGGTTTTACAATGAGCAGTTCTTC.

The rearrangement uses TRBV12-5 and TRBJ1-4; TRBD1 is a possible D gene (6 bases). There are 11 residues in the CDR3. The V gene's germline CDR1 is LGHNT and CDR2 FRNRAP. V shed 5 bases and J shed 13 bases, with 11 bases lying between them. The CDR3 spells CASGTNRVLFF. The CDR3 DNA sequence: TGTGCTAGTGGTACGAACAGGGTACTGTTTTTT.

As to this clone: The junction shows a germline mismatch at one end, possibly a read error. The rearrangement links TRBV30 to TRBJ2-7; maybe TRBD2 (6 bases). This CDR3 is 13 amino acids long. Germline V gene sequence: CDR1 GTSNPN, CDR2 SVGIG (reference sequence). CDR3 coding DNA: TGTGCCTGGAGTGTGGGGACTTCCTTCGAGCAGTACTTC. Translated: CAWSVGTSFEQYF.

The V call is TRBV7-2, the J call TRBJ1-1; D gene unclear. The ends were cut back, 2 bases at V and 0 bases at J, with 7 bases in the middle. Germline lookup yields CDR1 SGHTA and CDR2 FQGNSA. The CDR3 extends over 14 amino acids. The CDR3 DNA sequence: TGTGCCAGCAGCTTACAGCGCTTGAACACTGAAGCTTTCTTT. Its translation is CASSLQRLNTEAFF.

The chain employs TRBV5-4 and TRBJ1-2; TRBD1 agrees at 10 bases. The CDR3 consists of 16 residues. CDR1 is SGHNT, CDR2 YYREEE, per germline (reference sequence). Losses at the gene ends were 4 bases for V and 0 bases for J; bases not matched to a gene: 6. CDR3 DNA sequence: TGTGCCAGCAGCGGGACAGGGGCCAGGGCTAACTATGGCTACACCTTC. Encoded protein: CASSGTGARANYGYTF.

The chain combines TRBV30 with TRBJ1-2, with D possibly matching TRBD1 (5 bases). Germline CDR1 is GTSNPN and CDR2 is SVGIG (reference sequence). There are 12 residues in the CDR3. The V gene lost 8 bases and the J gene lost 3 bases, with 13 bases spanning the gap. The CDR3 nucleotides read TGTGCCCGGGCGGGGGATGACTATGGCTACACCTTC. It encodes CARAGDDYGYTF.

The chain's CDR3 is CASSLRPTGFSTDTQYF. The CDR3 region has the DNA TGTGCCAGCAGCCTTAGGCCCACAGGGTTTAGCACAGATACGCAGTATTTT. The J gene is TRBJ2-3, the V gene TRBV9, with a possible D match to TRBD1 (6 bases). Germline V gene lookup returns CDR1 SGDLS and CDR2 YYNGEE. Trimming pared 4 bases from V and 0 bases from J, leaving 18 bases between. CDR3 size: 17 residues.